This is a list of T cell receptor beta chains from one sample in a study of T cell responses to AZD1222 COVID-19 vaccine. Sequenced by immunoSEQ multiplex PCR; TCRdb stores in-frame clones only, minus some. The repertoire table contains about 140,000 clones. Specimen: peripheral blood. Every receptor here comes from an adult in good health. CDR3s include the opening cysteine and the closing phenylalanine or tryptophan. Fields, in order: CDR3 DNA, CDR3 protein, V gene, D gene, J gene, CDR3 length. A D gene is named only where the DNA matches it firmly.

CDR3nt: TGTGCCAGCAGCTCGGACAGGAGAAATCAGCCCCAGCATTTT
CDR3aa: CASSSDRRNQPQHF
v_gene: TRBV5-4
d_gene: TRBD1
j_gene: TRBJ1-5
len: 14

CDR3nt: TGTGCCAGCAGCTTGGGGCCCCAGGGCTCTGGAAACACCATATATTTT
CDR3aa: CASSLGPQGSGNTIYF
v_gene: TRBV5-5
d_gene: .
j_gene: TRBJ1-3
len: 16

CDR3nt: TGCGCCAGCAGCCAAGAGGGGGGCCTTCACACTGAAGCTTTCTTT
CDR3aa: CASSQEGGLHTEAFF
v_gene: TRBV4-1
d_gene: .
j_gene: TRBJ1-1
len: 15

CDR3nt: TGTGCCAGCAGTCCGGGACAGGCAGGAGGGCAGTACTTC
CDR3aa: CASSPGQAGGQYF
v_gene: TRBV2
d_gene: TRBD1
j_gene: TRBJ2-7
len: 13

CDR3nt: TGTGCCAGCAGCCGGACCGGGACGGCCTATGGCTACACCTTC
CDR3aa: CASSRTGTAYGYTF
v_gene: TRBV7-2
d_gene: .
j_gene: TRBJ1-2
len: 14

CDR3nt: TGTGCCAGCAGCCCGGGTCCCGTCGAACAGCCCCAGCATTTT
CDR3aa: CASSPGPVEQPQHF
v_gene: TRBV3-1/TRBV3-2
d_gene: .
j_gene: TRBJ1-5
len: 14

CDR3nt: TGTGCCAGCAGTTTTACAGTTGGCTATGGCTACACCTTC
CDR3aa: CASSFTVGYGYTF
v_gene: TRBV12-3/TRBV12-4
d_gene: .
j_gene: TRBJ1-2
len: 13

CDR3nt: TGTGCCAGCAGTCCAGCCCGGTTCTCTGGAAACACCATATATTTT
CDR3aa: CASSPARFSGNTIYF
v_gene: TRBV11-2
d_gene: .
j_gene: TRBJ1-3
len: 15

CDR3nt: TGTGCCAGCAGCCAAGATGCCGCCGGGGGGAGAAGCTACACCTTC
CDR3aa: CASSQDAAGGRSYTF
v_gene: TRBV3-1/TRBV3-2
d_gene: .
j_gene: TRBJ1-2
len: 15

CDR3nt: TGCAGTGCGAGTCGGGGTTACAGCTACGAGCAGTACTTC
CDR3aa: CSASRGYSYEQYF
v_gene: TRBV20-1
d_gene: .
j_gene: TRBJ2-7
len: 13

CDR3nt: TGTGCCACCTCTAAGCAGGAACTTAACACCGGGGAGCTGTTTTTT
CDR3aa: CATSKQELNTGELFF
v_gene: TRBV7-7
d_gene: .
j_gene: TRBJ2-2
len: 15

CDR3nt: TGCGCCAGCAGCTTGGGAACAGACGAGACCCAGTACTTC
CDR3aa: CASSLGTDETQYF
v_gene: TRBV5-1
d_gene: .
j_gene: TRBJ2-5
len: 13

CDR3nt: TGTGCCAGCAGTTACCCTCGGGATGGGGGGGCCCCCGCTTACGGCTACACCTTC
CDR3aa: CASSYPRDGGAPAYGYTF
v_gene: TRBV6-2/TRBV6-3
d_gene: .
j_gene: TRBJ1-2
len: 18

CDR3nt: TGTGCCAGCAGCTTCGACAGGGCCTACGAGCAGTACTTC
CDR3aa: CASSFDRAYEQYF
v_gene: TRBV5-4
d_gene: TRBD1
j_gene: TRBJ2-7
len: 13

CDR3nt: TGTGCCATCAGTGAATTAACAGGGGGCAAATACAATGAGCAGTTCTTC
CDR3aa: CAISELTGGKYNEQFF
v_gene: TRBV10-3
d_gene: TRBD1
j_gene: TRBJ2-1
len: 16

CDR3nt: TGTGCCAGCAGTGTGCGGGACAGGGAGGGTTCACCCCTCCACTTT
CDR3aa: CASSVRDREGSPLHF
v_gene: TRBV2
d_gene: TRBD1
j_gene: TRBJ1-6
len: 15

CDR3nt: TGTGCCAGCAGTTCCCCCCTATGGACAGCGACTAGCACAGATACGCAGTATTTT
CDR3aa: CASSSPLWTATSTDTQYF
v_gene: TRBV6-2/TRBV6-3
d_gene: .
j_gene: TRBJ2-3
len: 18

CDR3nt: TGTGCCAGCAGCTTGGGGACAGTCTCTGGAAACACCATATATTTT
CDR3aa: CASSLGTVSGNTIYF
v_gene: TRBV5-6
d_gene: .
j_gene: TRBJ1-3
len: 15

CDR3nt: TGTGCCAGCAAGTCCCCCAGGTACGGAAACACCATATATTTT
CDR3aa: CASKSPRYGNTIYF
v_gene: TRBV6-5
d_gene: .
j_gene: TRBJ1-3
len: 14

CDR3nt: TGCGCCAGCAGCCAAGGACATCTTTATCAGCCCCAGCATTTT
CDR3aa: CASSQGHLYQPQHF
v_gene: TRBV4-1
d_gene: .
j_gene: TRBJ1-5
len: 14

CDR3nt: TGCAGCGTTGAGGCACAGCCGATGGAGACCCAGTACTTC
CDR3aa: CSVEAQPMETQYF
v_gene: TRBV29-1
d_gene: .
j_gene: TRBJ2-5
len: 13

CDR3nt: TGTGCCAGCTCACCTGACAGGACCAGCGGGAATACGCAGTATTTT
CDR3aa: CASSPDRTSGNTQYF
v_gene: TRBV18
d_gene: .
j_gene: TRBJ2-3
len: 15

CDR3nt: TGTGCCTGGAGTGGCGGGGGCTCCTACAATGAGCAGTTCTTC
CDR3aa: CAWSGGGSYNEQFF
v_gene: TRBV30
d_gene: TRBD2
j_gene: TRBJ2-1
len: 14

CDR3nt: TGTGCCAGCAGTCCCAGAGGGCAGAGTTCCTACGAGCAGTACTTC
CDR3aa: CASSPRGQSSYEQYF
v_gene: TRBV28
d_gene: .
j_gene: TRBJ2-7
len: 15

CDR3nt: TGTGCCAGCAGCTTCCCGGAGGGATGGGGGGTAGGCTCCGGTGTGTACGAGCAGTACTTC
CDR3aa: CASSFPEGWGVGSGVYEQYF
v_gene: TRBV7-6
d_gene: .
j_gene: TRBJ2-7
len: 20

CDR3nt: TGTGCCAGCAGCTTGGGGTCTGGTGAGCAGTTCTTC
CDR3aa: CASSLGSGEQFF
v_gene: TRBV5-6
d_gene: .
j_gene: TRBJ2-1
len: 12

CDR3nt: TGTGCCAGCGATATCAGGACTAGCGGGGGGCCGTCACAAGAGACCCAGTACTTC
CDR3aa: CASDIRTSGGPSQETQYF
v_gene: TRBV7-9
d_gene: TRBD2
j_gene: TRBJ2-5
len: 18

CDR3nt: TGTGCCAGCAGGATTACGTCCTTGAACACTGAAGCTTTCTTT
CDR3aa: CASRITSLNTEAFF
v_gene: TRBV7-2
d_gene: .
j_gene: TRBJ1-1
len: 14

CDR3nt: TGTGCCAGCAGCCAATCGGACAGGGGAGGCAGTCAGCCCCAGCATTTT
CDR3aa: CASSQSDRGGSQPQHF
v_gene: TRBV3-1/TRBV3-2
d_gene: TRBD1
j_gene: TRBJ1-5
len: 16

CDR3nt: TGTGCCTGGAGTGTAGACAGGGGCACTGAAGCTTTCTTT
CDR3aa: CAWSVDRGTEAFF
v_gene: TRBV30
d_gene: TRBD1
j_gene: TRBJ1-1
len: 13

CDR3nt: TGTGCCAGCAGCTTACGAGGTAGAACGCCCGGCCCAGATACGCAGTATTTT
CDR3aa: CASSLRGRTPGPDTQYF
v_gene: TRBV11-2
d_gene: .
j_gene: TRBJ2-3
len: 17

CDR3nt: TGTGCCAGCAGCCTCGAGAGGGGACGGAGCTCCTACGAGCAGTACTTC
CDR3aa: CASSLERGRSSYEQYF
v_gene: TRBV5-4
d_gene: .
j_gene: TRBJ2-7
len: 16

CDR3nt: TGTGCCACCAGCAGACCTGAACAGGGGAGGGTTACTGAAGCTTTCTTT
CDR3aa: CATSRPEQGRVTEAFF
v_gene: TRBV15
d_gene: TRBD1
j_gene: TRBJ1-1
len: 16

CDR3nt: TGTGCCAGCAGCCCATCATACCTGACAGGGGGCAGCTCAGATACGCAGTATTTT
CDR3aa: CASSPSYLTGGSSDTQYF
v_gene: TRBV14
d_gene: TRBD1
j_gene: TRBJ2-3
len: 18

CDR3nt: TGTGCCAGCAGCTTGGCCACCGTCGTATTATATGGCTACACCTTC
CDR3aa: CASSLATVVLYGYTF
v_gene: TRBV5-6
d_gene: .
j_gene: TRBJ1-2
len: 15

CDR3nt: TGTGCCAGCAGTTACTCTGGCAGCAATCAGCCCCAGCATTTT
CDR3aa: CASSYSGSNQPQHF
v_gene: TRBV6-5
d_gene: .
j_gene: TRBJ1-5
len: 14

CDR3nt: TGTGCCAGCAGCTCTGGTCTCAACTATGGCTACACCTTC
CDR3aa: CASSSGLNYGYTF
v_gene: TRBV5-6
d_gene: .
j_gene: TRBJ1-2
len: 13

CDR3nt: TGTGCCAGCAGCCAAGAGGTCCGGGAGACTGAAGCTTTCTTT
CDR3aa: CASSQEVRETEAFF
v_gene: TRBV3-1/TRBV3-2
d_gene: .
j_gene: TRBJ1-1
len: 14

CDR3nt: TGTGCCAGCAGTTTGGCTGGGCTCGGACAGAGTAGCACAGATACGCAGTATTTT
CDR3aa: CASSLAGLGQSSTDTQYF
v_gene: TRBV28
d_gene: .
j_gene: TRBJ2-3
len: 18

CDR3nt: TGTGCCAGCAGTGCCGCTGCCCCTCTTAGCGGGGGCCCTTACAATGAGCAGTTCTTC
CDR3aa: CASSAAAPLSGGPYNEQFF
v_gene: TRBV2
d_gene: TRBD2
j_gene: TRBJ2-1
len: 19

CDR3nt: TGTGCCAGCTCACCGACAGGGGCTACGAACACTGAAGCTTTCTTT
CDR3aa: CASSPTGATNTEAFF
v_gene: TRBV18
d_gene: TRBD1
j_gene: TRBJ1-1
len: 15

CDR3nt: TGTGCCAGCAGCCCTCGGGCCCGGAGAGCTGGAAACACCATATATTTT
CDR3aa: CASSPRARRAGNTIYF
v_gene: TRBV28
d_gene: .
j_gene: TRBJ1-3
len: 16

CDR3nt: TGTGCCAGCAGTCAAGGTTCGGTCAGCTCCTACGAGCAGTACTTC
CDR3aa: CASSQGSVSSYEQYF
v_gene: TRBV11-2
d_gene: .
j_gene: TRBJ2-7
len: 15

CDR3nt: TGTGCCAGCAGCGGAAAGGAGTCTAACTATGGCTACACCTTC
CDR3aa: CASSGKESNYGYTF
v_gene: TRBV5-4
d_gene: .
j_gene: TRBJ1-2
len: 14

CDR3nt: TGTGCCAGCAGTGGCCTGATAGCGGGAGGGACCCAGTACTTC
CDR3aa: CASSGLIAGGTQYF
v_gene: TRBV11-3
d_gene: TRBD2
j_gene: TRBJ2-5
len: 14

CDR3nt: TGTGCCTGGAGGGAAGGTAGTTATCATGGCTACACCTTC
CDR3aa: CAWREGSYHGYTF
v_gene: TRBV30
d_gene: .
j_gene: TRBJ1-2
len: 13

CDR3nt: TGTGCCAGCAGCCAAGATTGGGGTAGCGGGGGGGAGAACACCGGGGAGCTGTTTTTT
CDR3aa: CASSQDWGSGGENTGELFF
v_gene: TRBV3-1/TRBV3-2
d_gene: TRBD2
j_gene: TRBJ2-2
len: 19